Listed below are T cell receptor beta chains from one sample, sequenced in a study of blood T cell repertoires in COVID-19. Sequenced by immunoSEQ multiplex PCR; TCRdb stores in-frame clones only, minus some. This sample yields approximately 160,000 clones, of which around 82% are seen a single time; about 5.6% belongs to the top ten. The sequenced material came from PBMCs or T cells enriched from blood (not recorded which). Receptors originate from a man aged 40-50 years who had recovered from COVID-19. Each CDR3 is given with its conserved first and last residue. The order of the fields is CDR3 DNA, CDR3 protein, clone size, V gene, J gene, D gene. A D gene is named only where the DNA matches it firmly. A clone size is listed for some rows: how often the clone was seen (once, few, many), or a class if it is expanded.

cdr3_nt: TGTGCCAGCAGCTCCACCCGACAAGGAAATGGCTACACCTTC
cdr3_aa: CASSSTRQGNGYTF
clone_size: -
v_call: TRBV5-5
j_call: TRBJ1-2
d_call: -

cdr3_nt: TGCGCCAGCAGCCCGGGGACAGCTAACTATGGCTACACCTTC
cdr3_aa: CASSPGTANYGYTF
clone_size: few
v_call: TRBV5-1
j_call: TRBJ1-2
d_call: TRBD1

cdr3_nt: TGTGCCAGCAGCTTGGTGGCCGGACAGGTCTCTGGAAACACCATATATTTT
cdr3_aa: CASSLVAGQVSGNTIYF
clone_size: once
v_call: TRBV5-5
j_call: TRBJ1-3
d_call: TRBD1

cdr3_nt: TGTGCCTGGAGAGCCATCCGGGGGGGGGAGCTGTTTTTT
cdr3_aa: CAWRAIRGGELFF
clone_size: -
v_call: TRBV30
j_call: TRBJ2-2
d_call: -

cdr3_nt: TGTGCCAGCAGCTGGGGACAGGGGACTGGAAACACCATATATTTT
cdr3_aa: CASSWGQGTGNTIYF
clone_size: -
v_call: TRBV5-4
j_call: TRBJ1-3
d_call: TRBD1

cdr3_nt: TGTGCCAGCAGCTCGGGGACTAGCGAGGAGACCCAGTACTTC
cdr3_aa: CASSSGTSEETQYF
clone_size: -
v_call: TRBV9
j_call: TRBJ2-5
d_call: TRBD2

cdr3_nt: TGTGCCTGGAAAAGTAAAGGGGTATATGGCTACACCTTC
cdr3_aa: CAWKSKGVYGYTF
clone_size: -
v_call: TRBV30
j_call: TRBJ1-2
d_call: -

cdr3_nt: TGTGCCAGCAGCCAAGACGGGACGGCGGGGGGGACACAGTTCTTC
cdr3_aa: CASSQDGTAGGTQFF
clone_size: -
v_call: TRBV4-2
j_call: TRBJ2-1
d_call: TRBD2

cdr3_nt: TGTGCCACCAGTGGGGACAGGTGGGAGACCCAGTACTTC
cdr3_aa: CATSGDRWETQYF
clone_size: -
v_call: TRBV24-1
j_call: TRBJ2-5
d_call: TRBD1

cdr3_nt: TGTGCCAGCAGCATCCTTTTTTGGGGCGACGGGGAGCTGTTTTTT
cdr3_aa: CASSILFWGDGELFF
clone_size: -
v_call: TRBV21-1
j_call: TRBJ2-2
d_call: -

cdr3_nt: TGTGCCACCAGCAGACTTCAGGGGATCGGGGAGCTGTTTTTT
cdr3_aa: CATSRLQGIGELFF
clone_size: -
v_call: TRBV15
j_call: TRBJ2-2
d_call: -

cdr3_nt: TGTGCCAGCTCCCGAGCCCTAGCGGGGGTCACAGATACGCAGTATTTT
cdr3_aa: CASSRALAGVTDTQYF
clone_size: -
v_call: TRBV18
j_call: TRBJ2-3
d_call: TRBD2

cdr3_nt: TGTGCCAGCAGTTACGTCGGGTGCGGTGGCGGCAATCAGCCCCAGCATTTT
cdr3_aa: CASSYVGCGGGNQPQHF
clone_size: -
v_call: TRBV6-8
j_call: TRBJ1-5
d_call: -

cdr3_nt: TGTGCCAGCAGCTTGACAGGGGTTGCCGGGGAGCTGTTTTTT
cdr3_aa: CASSLTGVAGELFF
clone_size: -
v_call: TRBV11-3
j_call: TRBJ2-2
d_call: TRBD1

cdr3_nt: TGTGCCAGCAGCCCTGCCGGGGGGGCCCTTAACAATGAGCAGTTCTTC
cdr3_aa: CASSPAGGALNNEQFF
clone_size: -
v_call: TRBV7-3
j_call: TRBJ2-1
d_call: TRBD2

cdr3_nt: TGTGCCAGCTCACCTATGAGGGTAAACACTGAAGCTTTCTTT
cdr3_aa: CASSPMRVNTEAFF
clone_size: -
v_call: TRBV18
j_call: TRBJ1-1
d_call: -

cdr3_nt: TGTGCCAGCAGCCCTAGCGGGGGCACGTACAATGAGCAGTTCTTC
cdr3_aa: CASSPSGGTYNEQFF
clone_size: -
v_call: TRBV9
j_call: TRBJ2-1
d_call: TRBD2

cdr3_nt: TGTGCCAGCAGCCCCGGACAGGGGATTTATTATGGCTACACCTTC
cdr3_aa: CASSPGQGIYYGYTF
clone_size: -
v_call: TRBV7-9
j_call: TRBJ1-2
d_call: TRBD1

cdr3_nt: TGTGCCAGTAGTATTGAGACAGGGGGCCGTGATACGCAGTATTTT
cdr3_aa: CASSIETGGRDTQYF
clone_size: -
v_call: TRBV19
j_call: TRBJ2-3
d_call: TRBD1

cdr3_nt: TGTGCCTGGCGTTTTACGGGGTCTAACTATGGCTACACCTTC
cdr3_aa: CAWRFTGSNYGYTF
clone_size: few
v_call: TRBV30
j_call: TRBJ1-2
d_call: -

cdr3_nt: TGTGCCAGCAGCACTAGCGGGGGTAGCACAGATACGCAGTATTTT
cdr3_aa: CASSTSGGSTDTQYF
clone_size: -
v_call: TRBV7-9
j_call: TRBJ2-3
d_call: TRBD2

cdr3_nt: TGTGCCAGCAGCTCGTCCGGGACAGGGGGCTACGAGCAGTACTTC
cdr3_aa: CASSSSGTGGYEQYF
clone_size: -
v_call: TRBV5-4
j_call: TRBJ2-7
d_call: TRBD1

cdr3_nt: TGTGCCAGCAGCTTAACAGGGGTGCGAGGCTACACCTTC
cdr3_aa: CASSLTGVRGYTF
clone_size: -
v_call: TRBV7-2
j_call: TRBJ1-2
d_call: TRBD1

cdr3_nt: TGCGCCAGCAGCCATGTAGCGGGGGGATACACAGATACGCAGTATTTT
cdr3_aa: CASSHVAGGYTDTQYF
clone_size: -
v_call: TRBV4-1
j_call: TRBJ2-3
d_call: TRBD2

cdr3_nt: TGCGCCAGCAGCCCAGACAGGGGCGAGGAGCCCCAGCATTTT
cdr3_aa: CASSPDRGEEPQHF
clone_size: few
v_call: TRBV5-1
j_call: TRBJ1-5
d_call: TRBD1

cdr3_nt: TGTGCCAGCAGCGACAGGACAGGGACAGATACGCAGTATTTT
cdr3_aa: CASSDRTGTDTQYF
clone_size: -
v_call: TRBV11-2
j_call: TRBJ2-3
d_call: TRBD1

cdr3_nt: TGTGCCAGCAGTTACCCCGGGGGGGGCGGAAACACCATATATTTT
cdr3_aa: CASSYPGGGGNTIYF
clone_size: -
v_call: TRBV6-6
j_call: TRBJ1-3
d_call: -

cdr3_nt: TGTGCCAGTAGTCAGCGGACTAGCCGGAACACCGGGGAGCTGTTTTTT
cdr3_aa: CASSQRTSRNTGELFF
clone_size: -
v_call: TRBV14
j_call: TRBJ2-2
d_call: TRBD2

cdr3_nt: TGTGCCAGCAGTCACCCACTAGCGGGGACAGAGACCCAGTACTTC
cdr3_aa: CASSHPLAGTETQYF
clone_size: once
v_call: TRBV6-5
j_call: TRBJ2-5
d_call: TRBD2

cdr3_nt: TGTGCCATCAGTGATCGACAGTTGGGTAACTATGGCTACACCTTC
cdr3_aa: CAISDRQLGNYGYTF
clone_size: -
v_call: TRBV10-3
j_call: TRBJ1-2
d_call: -

cdr3_nt: TGTGCCAGCAGGGCCCCGGACAGGAGGCTTCCTGAAGCTTTCTTT
cdr3_aa: CASRAPDRRLPEAFF
clone_size: -
v_call: TRBV2
j_call: TRBJ1-1
d_call: TRBD1

cdr3_nt: TGTGCCAGCAGCTTCCGGACAGGGGAGATCCCCGGGGAGCTGTTTTTT
cdr3_aa: CASSFRTGEIPGELFF
clone_size: few
v_call: TRBV7-9
j_call: TRBJ2-2
d_call: TRBD1

cdr3_nt: TGTGCCAGCAGCTTAGGGACAGCCTATAATGAAAAACTGTTTTTT
cdr3_aa: CASSLGTAYNEKLFF
clone_size: -
v_call: TRBV7-7
j_call: TRBJ1-4
d_call: -

cdr3_nt: TGTGCCAGCAGCCAAGAACAGGGCTTGGGAGAGACCCAGTACTTC
cdr3_aa: CASSQEQGLGETQYF
clone_size: once
v_call: TRBV4-2
j_call: TRBJ2-5
d_call: -

cdr3_nt: TGTGCCAGCAGTAAAACAGAATACAATGAGCAGTTCTTC
cdr3_aa: CASSKTEYNEQFF
clone_size: -
v_call: TRBV2
j_call: TRBJ2-1
d_call: -

cdr3_nt: TGTGCCAGCAGCCCCCGCGGGACGGGGTATAGCACAGATACGCAGTATTTT
cdr3_aa: CASSPRGTGYSTDTQYF
clone_size: -
v_call: TRBV9
j_call: TRBJ2-3
d_call: -

cdr3_nt: TGTGCCAGCAGCGACACGAAGACAGGCTTTAATGAAAAACTGTTTTTT
cdr3_aa: CASSDTKTGFNEKLFF
clone_size: -
v_call: TRBV27
j_call: TRBJ1-4
d_call: -

cdr3_nt: TGTGCCAGCAGTTTGGGACGAACAGGGGGCTCTGGAAACACCATATATTTT
cdr3_aa: CASSLGRTGGSGNTIYF
clone_size: -
v_call: TRBV27
j_call: TRBJ1-3
d_call: TRBD1

cdr3_nt: TGTGCCAGCAGGGCGGCCGGGTATGCAAGCACTGAAGCTTTCTTT
cdr3_aa: CASRAAGYASTEAFF
clone_size: -
v_call: TRBV2
j_call: TRBJ1-1
d_call: -

cdr3_nt: TGTGCCAGCAGGGGGGCCGGGGACACCGGGGAGCTGTTTTTT
cdr3_aa: CASRGAGDTGELFF
clone_size: -
v_call: TRBV9
j_call: TRBJ2-2
d_call: -

cdr3_nt: TGTGCCAGCAGCTTAGGACAGGCGGAAGCTTTCTTT
cdr3_aa: CASSLGQAEAFF
clone_size: -
v_call: TRBV7-9
j_call: TRBJ1-1
d_call: -

cdr3_nt: TGTGCCAGCAGCCATTGGGGAGGTGGCAGGATGAACACCGGGGAGCTGTTTTTT
cdr3_aa: CASSHWGGGRMNTGELFF
clone_size: -
v_call: TRBV3-1/TRBV3-2
j_call: TRBJ2-2
d_call: -

cdr3_nt: TGTGCCTGGAGTGCCAGGGGGTTCTCTAACTATGGCTACACCTTC
cdr3_aa: CAWSARGFSNYGYTF
clone_size: once
v_call: TRBV30
j_call: TRBJ1-2
d_call: TRBD1

cdr3_nt: TGTGCCAGCAGCCAGGAAAGTCAGGGGGCCGGAGCTTTCTTT
cdr3_aa: CASSQESQGAGAFF
clone_size: -
v_call: TRBV3-1/TRBV3-2
j_call: TRBJ1-1
d_call: TRBD1

cdr3_nt: TGTGCCACCAGTGACAGGATTCGAGAGACCCAGTACTTC
cdr3_aa: CATSDRIRETQYF
clone_size: -
v_call: TRBV24-1
j_call: TRBJ2-5
d_call: -

cdr3_nt: TGTGCCTGGACAATTCACTCTGGGGCCAACGTCCTGACTTTC
cdr3_aa: CAWTIHSGANVLTF
clone_size: -
v_call: TRBV30
j_call: TRBJ2-6
d_call: -

cdr3_nt: TGTGCCAGCAGCCAAGACCCTTCGTGGGTCACAAAGGGGGCAACTAATGAAAAACTGTTTTTT
cdr3_aa: CASSQDPSWVTKGATNEKLFF
clone_size: once
v_call: TRBV3-1/TRBV3-2
j_call: TRBJ1-4
d_call: -

cdr3_nt: TGTGCCAGCAGCCGTACTAGCGGGGGGGACACAGATACGCAGTATTTT
cdr3_aa: CASSRTSGGDTDTQYF
clone_size: -
v_call: TRBV7-6
j_call: TRBJ2-3
d_call: TRBD2

cdr3_nt: TGTGCCAGCAGGACCGGGACAGGGGGCGTCTACGAGCAGTACTTC
cdr3_aa: CASRTGTGGVYEQYF
clone_size: -
v_call: TRBV6-5
j_call: TRBJ2-7
d_call: TRBD1

cdr3_nt: TGTGCCAGCAGCCAAGGGCCCGCCAACACCGGGGAGCTGTTTTTT
cdr3_aa: CASSQGPANTGELFF
clone_size: -
v_call: TRBV3-1/TRBV3-2
j_call: TRBJ2-2
d_call: -

cdr3_nt: TGCGCCAGCAGCAGGGACAGGGGGCGCGGAGATGGCTACACCTTC
cdr3_aa: CASSRDRGRGDGYTF
clone_size: once
v_call: TRBV5-1
j_call: TRBJ1-2
d_call: TRBD1

cdr3_nt: TGCGCCAGCAGTGAGACGAACAGGGTCGGGGAGCTGTTTTTT
cdr3_aa: CASSETNRVGELFF
clone_size: -
v_call: TRBV10-1
j_call: TRBJ2-2
d_call: -

cdr3_nt: TGTGCCAGCAGACTCGACAGGGGACTGAATGAAAAACTGTTTTTT
cdr3_aa: CASRLDRGLNEKLFF
clone_size: -
v_call: TRBV6-5
j_call: TRBJ1-4
d_call: TRBD1

cdr3_nt: TGTGCCAGCAGCATAGGACAGTACCTAAGCACAGATACGCAGTATTTT
cdr3_aa: CASSIGQYLSTDTQYF
clone_size: few
v_call: TRBV9
j_call: TRBJ2-3
d_call: -

cdr3_nt: TGTGCCAGCAGTGAAGTTCCGGAAGGGGACATTCAGTACTTC
cdr3_aa: CASSEVPEGDIQYF
clone_size: -
v_call: TRBV6-1
j_call: TRBJ2-4
d_call: -

cdr3_nt: TGTGCCAGCAATGGGCTAGCGGCAAACTTCTCCTACGAGCAGTACTTC
cdr3_aa: CASNGLAANFSYEQYF
clone_size: once
v_call: TRBV7-8
j_call: TRBJ2-7
d_call: TRBD2

cdr3_nt: TGTGCCATCAGTGAGCCTAGCGGGAACAATGAGCAGTTCTTC
cdr3_aa: CAISEPSGNNEQFF
clone_size: -
v_call: TRBV10-3
j_call: TRBJ2-1
d_call: TRBD2

cdr3_nt: TGTGCCATCAAGGCAGCGGGGGGGCATATGAAAAACAATGAGCAGTTCTTC
cdr3_aa: CAIKAAGGHMKNNEQFF
clone_size: -
v_call: TRBV10-3
j_call: TRBJ2-1
d_call: TRBD2

cdr3_nt: TGTGCCATCAGTTCCGGGACTAGCGGCACAGATACGCAGTATTTT
cdr3_aa: CAISSGTSGTDTQYF
clone_size: -
v_call: TRBV10-3
j_call: TRBJ2-3
d_call: TRBD2

cdr3_nt: TGTGCCAGCAGCCGCACCACGGTTGAGCAGTTCTTC
cdr3_aa: CASSRTTVEQFF
clone_size: -
v_call: TRBV11-2
j_call: TRBJ2-1
d_call: -